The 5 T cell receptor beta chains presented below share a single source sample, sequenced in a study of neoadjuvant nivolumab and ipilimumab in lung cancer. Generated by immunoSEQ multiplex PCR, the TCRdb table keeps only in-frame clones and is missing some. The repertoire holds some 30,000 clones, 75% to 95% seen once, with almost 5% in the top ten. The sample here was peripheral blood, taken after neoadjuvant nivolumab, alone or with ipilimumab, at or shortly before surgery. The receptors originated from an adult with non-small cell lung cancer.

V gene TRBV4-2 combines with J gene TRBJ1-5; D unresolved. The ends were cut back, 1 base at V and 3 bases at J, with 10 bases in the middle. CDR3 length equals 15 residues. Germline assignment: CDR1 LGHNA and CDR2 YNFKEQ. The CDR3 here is CASSQARGLNQPQHF. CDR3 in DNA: TGTGCCAGCAGCCAAGCCAGAGGGCTCAATCAGCCCCAGCATTTT.

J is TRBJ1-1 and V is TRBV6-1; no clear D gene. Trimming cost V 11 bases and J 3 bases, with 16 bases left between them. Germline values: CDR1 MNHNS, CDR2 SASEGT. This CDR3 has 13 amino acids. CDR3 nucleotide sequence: TGTGCCGGCTCCGTGGCCCGCCACACTGAAGCTTTCTTT. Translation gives CAGSVARHTEAFF.

The CDR3 spells CASSYSNLNTEAFF. CDR3 DNA: TGTGCCAGCAGTTACTCGAACCTGAACACTGAAGCTTTCTTT. This rearrangement joins TRBV6-6 to TRBJ1-1; unclear D gene. Trimming took off 0 bases at V and 0 bases at J, with 5 bases between the two ends. The CDR3 length is 14 residues. Per the germline V gene, CDR1 is MNHNY and CDR2 is SVGAGI (reference sequence).

CDR3 loop: CASSLGNRGEQYF. CDR3 DNA sequence: TGCGCCAGCAGCTTAGGTAACCGGGGCGAGCAGTACTTC. The chain employs TRBV5-1 and TRBJ2-7, with D maybe TRBD2 (5 bases). The V gene's germline CDR1 is SGHRS and CDR2 YFSETQ. This CDR3 is 13 amino acids long. Between the trimmed V and J ends, which lost 2 bases and 6 bases, there was a span of 12 bases.

The CDR3 is CASSLDSTGELFF. The CDR3 bases are TGCGCCAGCAGCTTGGACAGCACCGGGGAGCTGTTTTTT. The chain combines TRBV5-1 with TRBJ2-2; D is unclear. The CDR3 totals 13 residues. Trimming removed 0 bases at V and 4 bases at J, with 4 bases between. CDR1 is SGHRS, CDR2 YFSETQ, per germline.